This record covers a single TCR beta chain. No cognate antigen has been identified for it. The input lacks base qualities; no much larger clone sits a single base away. The sample's time point label, decoded: baseline before first vaccination. The vaccinee samples were drawn from two UK trials, COV001 and COV002, one of which was a single-blind randomized controlled phase 2/3 trial testing AZD1222 (ChAdOx1 nCoV-19) in healthy adults. For TCRbeta chain sequencing, PBMC samples were collected from trial participants at day 0 and at day 28 after the second dose. The data derive from a study of T cell responses to AZD1222 COVID-19 vaccine (dated by TCRdb to about 2021). Some background on the complete study: Because spike-specific TCR depth and breadth did not differ between the two schedules, AZD1222 recipients who got a second dose at roughly 4 weeks were pooled with those who got a second dose at roughly 12 weeks. Trial participants were enrolled by age into 18-55, 56-69 and 70-plus year subgroups, with roughly 150, 30 and 60 TCR-sequenced participants respectively. TCR sequencing covered approximately 230 trial participants: about 210 given two doses of AZD1222 and about 26 given two doses of MenACWY control vaccine.

The CDR3 regions of human TCRbeta chains were subjected to immunosequencing. As for how the authors treated the data: Repertoire TCRs were matched against a reference library of SARS-CoV-2-specific TCRs generated with the MIRA antigen-specificity platform. Breadth was defined as the fraction of unique TCRs that were SARS-CoV-2-associated, and depth was defined as the fraction of total T cells that were SARS-CoV-2-associated. Using the MIRA data, each spike-specific TCR was assigned both to the spike region to which the TCR was reactive and to a CD4 or CD8 class. Log10-transformed breadth and depth values were compared by one-way ANOVA with Sidak's multiple comparisons tests. TCRdb's version of the immuneACCESS table is confined to in-frame rearrangements and falls short of the full clone set. An unresolved V gene accounts for under half of the shortfall where checked; the remainder is of unknown origin. Clone size and the V and J calls come from that table; the DNA yielded D and trimming. This sample gives 130,000 or so clones in total; over 85% of them show up just once. More than 0.7% of the sample goes to the ten largest clones.

The full study reports these points: Reportedly, close to half of the unique spike-specific TCRs recognized epitopes lying outside the regions that are mutated in the B.1.351 and B.1.1.7 variants. Participants were mostly white British and included more females than males, and it was suggested by the authors that clonal diversity may have been underestimated. Only five or six AZD1222 recipients were SARS-CoV-2 seropositive at baseline, limiting conclusions about previously exposed vaccinees. CD4 TCRs associated with the vaccine covered the entire spike protein, and the dominant responses were in regions 160-218 and 743-854. In the small 56-69-year group, the increase in depth fell short of significance, most likely because of low power. Spike-specific TCR breadth and depth rose significantly after two AZD1222 doses compared with day 0 and with MenACWY recipients. No day 14 peak-response samples were available, so repertoires were characterized only after the peak T cell response.

V trim: 4 bases; J trim: 4 bases; unmatched bases: 2. From its cysteine to its phenylalanine, the CDR3 spans 14 amino acids. Left in the record is the CDR3 DNA by itself, 42 bases read in frame from the first base. From a lookup of the germline V gene, CDR1 and CDR2 are LGHNT and FRNRAP. The sample consisted of peripheral blood, taken on day 0 of AZD1222 vaccination. The receptor was derived from an adult in good health. This chain joins TRBV12-5 to TRBJ1-5; the central 9 bases match TRBD1. Here is the DNA: TGTGCTAGTGGTTCTGGACAGGGGAATCAGCCCCAGCATTTT. It is translated as CASGSGQGNQPQHF.